This is a list of T cell receptor beta chains from one sample in a study of graft-versus-host responses after intestinal transplantation. Using immunoSEQ multiplex PCR, the repertoire was profiled, and TCRdb retains in-frame clones only, with some absent. This sample yields roughly 100,000 clones, of which just under 95% are seen a single time; 0.069% belongs to the top ten. Antigens of these TCRs are unknown. This specimen was unstimulated CD8+ T cells sorted from spleen or lymph node cells, taken before transplant. Receptor source: a human donor who was the organ donor for an intestinal transplant. Each CDR3 is given with its conserved first and last residue. The D gene is left open where the match is weak. Only some rows state a clone size, as once, few, many or a class for expanded clones.

CDR3	DNA	size	V	J	D
CASSWRLFLTEAFF	TGTGCCAGCAGCTGGCGACTGTTCCTCACTGAAGCTTTCTTT	-	TRBV13	TRBJ1-1	-
CASRESGGIDNEQFF	TGTGCCAGCAGGGAGAGCGGGGGGATTGACAATGAGCAGTTCTTC	-	TRBV2	TRBJ2-1	TRBD2
CASSEDGSSYEQYF	TGTGCCAGCAGTGAAGATGGCAGCTCCTACGAGCAGTACTTC	few	TRBV6-1	TRBJ2-7	-
CASSLRGTYEQYF	TGTGCCAGCAGCTTGCGTGGGACTTACGAGCAGTACTTC	-	TRBV5-4	TRBJ2-7	-
CSVVQTGGVETQYF	TGCAGCGTTGTACAGACAGGGGGGGTTGAGACCCAGTACTTC	-	TRBV29-1	TRBJ2-5	TRBD1
CASSQGQDNWAEAFF	TGCGCCAGCAGCCAAGGTCAGGATAATTGGGCTGAAGCTTTCTTT	-	TRBV4-1	TRBJ1-1	-
CASSGATYEQYF	TGTGCCAGCAGCGGGGCAACGTACGAGCAGTACTTC	-	TRBV9	TRBJ2-7	-
CASSITHDSLLAKNIQYF	TGTGCCAGTAGTATAACTCACGACTCGCTGCTGGCCAAAAACATTCAGTACTTC	-	TRBV19	TRBJ2-4	-
CASSLPRGTNTGELFF	TGTGCCAGCAGCTTACCGCGGGGAACGAACACCGGGGAGCTGTTTTTT	-	TRBV7-8	TRBJ2-2	-
CASSPGLSVTDTQYF	TGTGCCAGCAGCCCAGGTCTCTCGGTCACAGATACGCAGTATTTT	once	TRBV7-2	TRBJ2-3	-
CASGGDPNEQFF	TGCGCCAGCGGGGGGGATCCCAATGAGCAGTTCTTC	once	TRBV5-1	TRBJ2-1	TRBD2
CASSFAGGYEQYF	TGTGCCAGCAGTTTCGCCGGTGGCTACGAGCAGTACTTC	few	TRBV27	TRBJ2-7	-
CASSSGTATYEQYF	TGTGCCAGCAGCTCCGGGACAGCAACCTACGAGCAGTACTTC	-	TRBV7-6	TRBJ2-7	TRBD1
CARKTSGSTDTQYF	TGTGCCAGAAAGACTAGCGGTAGCACAGATACGCAGTATTTT	-	TRBV2	TRBJ2-3	TRBD2
CASSFQSGGATGELFF	TGTGCCAGCAGCTTTCAGAGCGGGGGGGCGACCGGGGAGCTGTTTTTT	-	TRBV5-6	TRBJ2-2	TRBD2
CASSLDSNEQFF	TGTGCCAGCAGCTTAGACAGCAATGAGCAGTTCTTC	once	TRBV13	TRBJ2-1	-